This TCR beta chain was captured by sequencing in a study of blood T cell repertoires in COVID-19 (dated by TCRdb to 2019 to 2021). Describing the broader study: The collaborator samples originated in the United States, Italy and Spain and spanned the acute and convalescent phases of COVID-19. The prospective study material was composed of cDNA or gDNA derived from T cells, B-cell-depleted T cells, or PBMCs. Subjects who had been exposed to COVID-19, were actively infected with it, or had recovered from it provided the deeply sampled blood TCRbeta repertoires that made up the dataset. The repertoires were released in a freely available public database intended as a resource for research on the immune response to SARS-CoV-2. The samples were drawn from two sources: the first 160 participants of the ongoing ImmuneRACE study, and 1,000 to 1,500 subjects contributed by 6 global collaborators. Sample metadata almost always included a de-identified subject ID, COVID-19 status, age in years and sex. HLA class I and class II types, where available, came from metadata supplied by the sample provider rather than from assay-based typing. What the research found in general, with its limitations: The quantity of clinical and demographic metadata differed by source and by participant and was supplied without curation.

A word on this clone: This clone's antigen is unknown. No much larger clonotype is one base removed from it; base qualities were not supplied.

TCRbeta CDR3 regions were amplified from genomic DNA by means of the immunoSEQ Assay, a bias-controlled multiplex PCR. Per the source publication's procedure: The number of nucleated cells in each sample was estimated by amplification of reference gene primers within the assay. To quantify the absolute abundance of each unique TCRbeta CDR3 rearrangement, sequence reads were collapsed and filtered. For each sample, productive Simpson clonality was calculated as the square root of Simpson's diversity index over productive rearrangements. TCRdb obtained this table from immuneACCESS and retained in-frame rearrangements with V and J assigned. These tables miss some clones; where compared with another copy, unresolved V genes account for less than half of the shortfall, and the remainder is unexplained. The D gene and trimming were derived from the DNA, and the V and J assignments and clone size from that table. The sample table shows 440,000 or so clones, and around 89% are seen once. The ten largest clones add up to about 1.6% of the sample.

In Seattle, one collaborating source enrolled patients while the infection was active and tracked those patients longitudinally over the course of disease. Whole blood was collected in K2EDTA tubes by collaborating institutions according to the institutions' own protocols. For TCRbeta analysis, collaborators shipped samples in one of three forms: frozen whole blood, isolated PBMCs, or DNA extracted from either of those sample types. Sample: peripheral blood. The receptor was isolated from a woman in her thirties or forties with COVID-19, enrolled during active disease.

The CDR3 loop reads CASSFTTGQNYGYTF. The nucleotide sequence is given as TGTGCCAGCAGCTTTACGACAGGGCAAAACTATGGCTACACCTTC. The chain employs TRBV7-2 and TRBJ1-2, and TRBD1 matches 7 of the central bases. Based on the germline V gene, the CDR1 and CDR2 sequences are SGHTA and FQGNSA. Trimming accounts for 3 bases at V and 2 bases at J, while the number of junction bases matched to no gene is 6. The CDR3 numbers 15 residues from cysteine through phenylalanine. Only the CDR3 region is kept as DNA, spanning 45 bases read in frame from base 1.